This TCR beta chain was observed in a study of shared clonotypes between healthy human individuals. Study-level points and caveats: The sampled material consisted only of blood, and tissue repertoires are likely to differ.

Only CD45RO-negative cells positively selected for CCR7 counted as naive CD8 cells, so terminally differentiated effector memory CD45RA+ cells were excluded. Repertoires were generated with immunoSEQ multiplex PCR, while TCRdb's copy carries only in-frame clones and drops some. The data show about 2.1 million clones, with more than 85% seen just once and more than 1.5% held by the top ten. With regard to this clone: Its target is unknown.

The sequencing sample was made of naive CD8+ T cells from PBMCs. The receptor was derived from a man aged 18 to 29 in good health. Some clones in this sample may be carry-over from other donors' samples.

This CDR3 reads CASNPRGLANYGYTF. The CDR3 DNA follows: TGTGCCAGCAACCCCCGGGGGTTGGCTAACTATGGCTACACCTTC. This chain joins TRBV27 and TRBJ1-2; weak D call: TRBD1 (5 bases). CDR1 MNHEY and CDR2 SMNVEV come from the germline V gene (reference sequence). The CDR3 sequence is 15 residues long. The germline V and J ends were trimmed by 7 bases and 0 bases, with 15 bases remaining between them.